The 8 T cell receptor beta chains in this list originate from one sample, sequenced in a study of shared clonotypes between healthy human individuals. Sequenced by immunoSEQ multiplex PCR; TCRdb stores in-frame clones only, minus some. Here the sample spans 2 million or so clones, 85% to 95% being singletons. The source material was naive CD4+ T cells sorted from blood. Subset indicated: CD45RA+ positively selected. The receptors here all came from a man younger than 30 in good health.

This clone was seen once. The V call is TRBV5-1, the J call TRBJ2-1; D may be TRBD1 (6 bases). Trimming removed 0 bases at V and 10 bases at J, with 20 bases between. The CDR3 is 16 amino acids. Germline assignment: CDR1 SGHRS and CDR2 YFSETQ. The CDR3 protein is CASSLASAGTSWEQFF. In DNA, the CDR3 is TGCGCCAGCAGCTTGGCCTCGGCCGGGACATCCTGGGAGCAGTTCTTC.

Details on this clone: Other nucleotide sequences in the sample specify the same CDR3. This chain links TRBV5-1 with TRBJ1-3, with D possibly being TRBD1 (5 bases). Germline V gene data show CDR1 as SGHRS and CDR2 as YFSETQ. This CDR3 is built from 15 residues. The germline V and J ends were trimmed by 0 bases and 0 bases, with 7 bases remaining between them. The CDR3 DNA reads TGCGCCAGCAGCTTGGAGGGGTCCTCTGGAAACACCATATATTTT. Its protein is CASSLEGSSGNTIYF.

The gene calls are TRBV7-9 and TRBJ2-5; D remains ambiguous. The CDR3 loop spans 13 amino acids. Germline V gives CDR1 SEHNR, CDR2 FQNEAQ (reference sequence). V was trimmed by 4 bases and J by 5 bases, leaving 11 bases between them. The CDR3 reads CASSSQEGETQYF. CDR3 DNA sequence: TGTGCCAGCAGCTCCCAGGAAGGGGAGACCCAGTACTTC.

This clone was seen a single time. The rearrangement uses TRBV6-5 and TRBJ1-5, with D uncertain. CDR3 length equals 14 residues. Trimming left V 0 bases short and J 7 bases short, with 10 bases between. Germline CDR1 MNHEY, CDR2 SVGAGI. The CDR3 bases are TGTGCCAGCAGTTACTCAGGGTCCAGCCAGCCCCAGCATTTT. Translated: CASSYSGSSQPQHF.

The chain links TRBV5-4 to TRBJ2-2; TRBD2 agrees at 8 bases. The CDR3 has 15 residues. With 5 bases clipped from V and 1 base from J, the junction kept 4 bases outside the gene matches. The germline gives CDR1 SGHNT, CDR2 YYREEE (reference sequence). CDR3 in DNA: TGTGCCAGCAGTTTAGCGGGACAGAACACCGGGGAGCTGTTTTTT. Amino acids: CASSLAGQNTGELFF.

The chain combines TRBV7-6 with TRBJ2-1, with 9 bases that match TRBD1. V trimming: 5 bases; J trimming: 6 bases; junction bases outside the gene matches: 8. CDR1 is SGHVS and CDR2 is FNYEAQ in the germline V gene. The CDR3 length is 15 residues. As DNA, the CDR3 is TGTGCCAGCAGCGGATTCGGGACAGGGCTCAATGAGCAGTTCTTC. Translated, it gives CASSGFGTGLNEQFF.

In the case of this clone: The sample carries other DNA sequences with the same CDR3. The CDR3 bases are TGTGCCAGCAGCTTAGGACAGGGGGCCCCCTACGAGCAGTACTTC. Protein product: CASSLGQGAPYEQYF. The chain combines TRBV11-2 with TRBJ2-7, with 10 positions matching TRBD1. The CDR3 spans 15 residues. Trimming took 1 base from V and 2 from J; bases not matched to a gene: 2. Per the germline V gene, CDR1 is SGHAT and CDR2 is FQNNGV.

As to this clone: Since a much larger clone is just one base distant, this may be a read error. This chain connects TRBV5-1 to TRBJ2-7; unclear D gene. CDR3 size: 14 residues. The germline gives CDR1 SGHRS, CDR2 YFSETQ. The DNA of the CDR3 is TGCGCCGGCAGCTTGAGCGCCGTTACCTACGAGCAGTACTTC. Amino acids: CAGSLSAVTYEQYF.